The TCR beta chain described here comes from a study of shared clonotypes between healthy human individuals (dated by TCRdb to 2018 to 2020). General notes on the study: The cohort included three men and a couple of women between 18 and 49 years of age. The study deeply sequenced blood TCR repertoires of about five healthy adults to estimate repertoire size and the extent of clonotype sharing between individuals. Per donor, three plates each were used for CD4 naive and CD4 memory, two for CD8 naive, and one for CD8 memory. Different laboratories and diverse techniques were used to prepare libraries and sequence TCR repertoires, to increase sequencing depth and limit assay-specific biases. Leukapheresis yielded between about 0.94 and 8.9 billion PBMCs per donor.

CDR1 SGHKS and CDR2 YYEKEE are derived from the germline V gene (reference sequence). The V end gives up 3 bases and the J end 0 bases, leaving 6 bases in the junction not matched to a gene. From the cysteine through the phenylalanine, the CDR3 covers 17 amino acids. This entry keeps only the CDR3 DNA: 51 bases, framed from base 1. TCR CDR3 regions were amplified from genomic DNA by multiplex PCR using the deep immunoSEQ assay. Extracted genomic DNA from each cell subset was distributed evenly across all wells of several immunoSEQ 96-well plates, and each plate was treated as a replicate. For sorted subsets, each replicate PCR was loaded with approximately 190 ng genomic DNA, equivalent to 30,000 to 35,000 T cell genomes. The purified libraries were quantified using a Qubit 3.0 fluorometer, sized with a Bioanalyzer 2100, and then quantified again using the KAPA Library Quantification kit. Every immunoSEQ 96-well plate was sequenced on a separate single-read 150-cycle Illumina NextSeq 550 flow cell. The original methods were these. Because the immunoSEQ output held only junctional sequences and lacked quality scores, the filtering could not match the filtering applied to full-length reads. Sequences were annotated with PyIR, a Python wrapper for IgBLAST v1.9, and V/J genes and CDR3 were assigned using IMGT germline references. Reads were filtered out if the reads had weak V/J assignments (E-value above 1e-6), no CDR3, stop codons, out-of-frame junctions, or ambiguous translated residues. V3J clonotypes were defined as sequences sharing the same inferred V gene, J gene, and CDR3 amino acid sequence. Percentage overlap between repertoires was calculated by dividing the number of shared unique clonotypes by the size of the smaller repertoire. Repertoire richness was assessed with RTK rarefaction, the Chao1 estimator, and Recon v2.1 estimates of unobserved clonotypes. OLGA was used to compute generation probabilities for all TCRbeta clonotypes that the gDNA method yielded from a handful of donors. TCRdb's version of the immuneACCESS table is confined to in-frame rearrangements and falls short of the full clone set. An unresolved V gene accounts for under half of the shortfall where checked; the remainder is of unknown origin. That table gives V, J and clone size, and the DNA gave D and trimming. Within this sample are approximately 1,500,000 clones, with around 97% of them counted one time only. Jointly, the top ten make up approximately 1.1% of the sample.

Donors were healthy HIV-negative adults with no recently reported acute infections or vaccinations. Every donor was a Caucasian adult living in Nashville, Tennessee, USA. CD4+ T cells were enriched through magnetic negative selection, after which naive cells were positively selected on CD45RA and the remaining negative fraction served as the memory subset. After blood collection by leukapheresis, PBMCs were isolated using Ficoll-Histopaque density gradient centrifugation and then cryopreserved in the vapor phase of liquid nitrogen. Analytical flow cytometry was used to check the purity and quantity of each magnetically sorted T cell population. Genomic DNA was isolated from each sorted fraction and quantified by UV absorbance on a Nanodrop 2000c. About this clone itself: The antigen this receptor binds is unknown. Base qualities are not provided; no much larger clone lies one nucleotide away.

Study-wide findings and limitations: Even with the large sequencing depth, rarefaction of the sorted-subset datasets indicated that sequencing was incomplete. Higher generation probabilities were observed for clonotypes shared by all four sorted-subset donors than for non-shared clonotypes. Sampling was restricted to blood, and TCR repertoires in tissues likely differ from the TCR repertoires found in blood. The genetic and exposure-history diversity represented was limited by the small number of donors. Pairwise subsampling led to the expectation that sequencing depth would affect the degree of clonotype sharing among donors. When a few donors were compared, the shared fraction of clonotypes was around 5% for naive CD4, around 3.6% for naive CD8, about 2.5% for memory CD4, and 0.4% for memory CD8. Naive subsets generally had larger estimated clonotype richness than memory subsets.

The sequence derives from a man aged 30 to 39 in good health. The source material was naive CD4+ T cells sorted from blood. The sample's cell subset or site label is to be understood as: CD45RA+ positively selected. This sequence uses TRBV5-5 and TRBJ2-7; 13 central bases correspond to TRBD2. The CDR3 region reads CASSSGTSGMGSYEQYF. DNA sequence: TGTGCCAGCAGCTCGGGGACTAGCGGGATGGGCTCCTACGAGCAGTACTTC.